This T cell receptor (beta chain) was sequenced in a study of blood T cell repertoires in COVID-19. Turning to the study itself: Spain, Italy and the United States supplied samples that represented acute and convalescent COVID-19. Nucleic acid was either cDNA or gDNA, and it came from T cells, B-cell-depleted T cells, or PBMCs.

In the original analysis: Reference gene primers were amplified, and this amplification served to estimate nucleated cell counts. The protocol was immunoSEQ multiplex PCR, while the TCRdb copy is restricted to in-frame clones and leaves out a portion. V and J calls and clone size are copied from that table; D and trimming were computed from the DNA. The table includes approximately 230,000 clones, around 88% detected once. This clonotype was sampled from a woman in her fifties or sixties with acute COVID-19. Input material: PBMCs or T cells enriched from blood (not recorded which).

The CDR3 sequence: CARRLVGQEEVNTEAFF. In DNA, the CDR3 is TGTGCTCGTCGCCTCGTAGGACAGGAAGAGGTGAACACTGAAGCTTTCTTT. The rearrangement uses TRBV7-7 and TRBJ1-1; 7 bases are shared with TRBD1. Germline V gives CDR1 SSHAT, CDR2 FNYEAQ (reference sequence). This CDR3 has 17 residues.